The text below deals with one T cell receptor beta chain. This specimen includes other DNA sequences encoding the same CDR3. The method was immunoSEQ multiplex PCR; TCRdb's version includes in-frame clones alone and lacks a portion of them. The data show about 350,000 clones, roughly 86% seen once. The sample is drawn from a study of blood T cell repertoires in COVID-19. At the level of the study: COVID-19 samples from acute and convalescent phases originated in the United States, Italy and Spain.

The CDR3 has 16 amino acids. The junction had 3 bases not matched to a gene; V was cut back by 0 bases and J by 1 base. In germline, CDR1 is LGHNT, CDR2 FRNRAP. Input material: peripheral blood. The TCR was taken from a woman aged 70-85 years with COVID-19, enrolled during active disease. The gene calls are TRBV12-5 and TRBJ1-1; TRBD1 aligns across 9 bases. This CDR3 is CASGLVLGQGNTEAFF. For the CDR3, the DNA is TGTGCTAGTGGTTTGGTCCTGGGACAGGGGAACACTGAAGCTTTCTTT.